This T cell receptor beta chain was captured by sequencing in a study of cytomegalovirus exposure and HLA in healthy donors. It was with 60 Vbeta and 13 Jbeta primers that the PCR ran. The protocol was immunoSEQ multiplex PCR, while the TCRdb copy is restricted to in-frame clones and leaves out a portion. The repertoire holds 110,000 to 150,000 clones, with about 85% as singletons. V lost 3 bases and J lost 6, with 12 bases in between. Germline V gene sequence: CDR1 SEHNR, CDR2 FQNEAQ (reference sequence). The length of the CDR3 is 13 residues. This receptor was taken from a boy aged 2 to 9 in good health and CMV-seronegative. This chain joins TRBV7-9 and TRBJ2-7; D is uncertain. Material for sequencing was PBMCs. CDR3 sequence (DNA): TGTGCCAGCAGCTTCGCCCCCAACGGCGAGCAGTACTTC. Translated: CASSFAPNGEQYF.